This passage covers 14 T cell receptor beta chains from one sample sequenced in a study of shared clonotypes between healthy human individuals. CD45RO-negative CD8 cells positively selected for CCR7 made up the naive population, which excluded terminally differentiated effector memory CD45RA+ cells. Sequenced by immunoSEQ multiplex PCR; TCRdb stores in-frame clones only, minus some. In the table there are around 1,900,000 clones, around 93% of which are singletons. The specimen was naive CD8+ T cells from PBMCs. These receptors originate from a man between 18 and 35 years old in good health. Some clones in this sample may be carry-over from other donors' samples.

The V gene is TRBV7-9, the J gene TRBJ2-3; D uncertain. The ends were cut back, 0 bases at V and 0 bases at J, with 7 bases in the middle. The germline CDR1 and CDR2 sequences are SEHNR and FQNEAQ (reference sequence). This CDR3 region has 15 residues. The CDR3 coding sequence is TGTGCCAGCAGCTTAGCGCGACGGAGCACAGATACGCAGTATTTT. As protein: CASSLARRSTDTQYF.

The gene calls are TRBV9 and TRBJ2-1, with 7 bases lining up with TRBD1. Trimming removed 2 bases from V and 2 bases from J; junction bases left unmatched: 7. This CDR3 region has 16 residues. Germline values: CDR1 SGDLS, CDR2 YYNGEE. The CDR3 region has the DNA TGTGCCAGCAGCGTCCAGGGACAGTCCCCCTACAATGAGCAGTTCTTC. Translation: CASSVQGQSPYNEQFF.

This clone came up once. The V and J genes are TRBV6-1 and TRBJ1-1; no clear D. This CDR3 comprises 12 residues. V lost 3 bases to trimming and J lost 3 bases, with 5 bases between them. CDR1 and CDR2 from the germline V gene are MNHNS and SASEGT. CDR3 coding DNA: TGTGCCAGCAGTGATGGGGACACTGAAGCTTTCTTT. This gives the protein CASSDGDTEAFF.

This chain connects TRBV28 to TRBJ2-3; 8 bases line up with TRBD1. The CDR3 length is 16 residues. The ends lost 6 bases at V and 1 base at J; junction bases unmatched: 9. Germline loops: CDR1 MDHEN, CDR2 SYDVKM. The CDR3 coding sequence is TGTGCCAGCAGGCTGGATCAGGGGGCGCGCACAGATACGCAGTATTTT. It encodes CASRLDQGARTDTQYF. Looking up the rest from reference TRBV28 and TRBJ2-3 gives the full variable domain: DVKVTQSSRYLVKRTGEKVFLECVQDMDHENMFWYRQDPGLGLRLIYFSYDVKMKEKGDIPEGYSVSREKKERFSLILESASTNQTSMYLCASRLDQGARTDTQYFGPGTRLTVL.

This sequence joins TRBV19 and TRBJ2-1, with TRBD2 identical over 11 bases. With V trimmed by 2 bases and J by 2 bases, 2 bases remained unmatched. CDR1 is LNHDA, CDR2 SQIVND, per germline (reference sequence). This CDR3 has 16 residues. CDR3 coding DNA: TGTGCCAGTAGTATAAGACTAGCGGGACCCTACAATGAGCAGTTCTTC. Residues: CASSIRLAGPYNEQFF.

The chain carries TRBV9 and TRBJ2-5, with D perhaps matching TRBD1 (6 bases). The CDR3 has 17 residues. Germline CDR1 SGDLS, CDR2 YYNGEE. Trimming stripped 0 bases from V and 5 bases from J, with 20 bases between. CDR3 nucleotides: TGTGCCAGCAGCGTAGATGGTGCCGGTGCGAGGGGGGAGACCCAGTACTTC. Amino acid sequence: CASSVDGAGARGETQYF.

Comments on this clone: Other DNA sequences of this sample code for an identical CDR3. The CDR3 DNA is TGTGCCAGCAGCTTTGGGGGATACACAGATACGCAGTATTTT. This encodes CASSFGGYTDTQYF. The gene calls are TRBV5-4 and TRBJ2-3; D is perhaps TRBD1 or TRBD2 (5 bases each). Trimming removed 2 bases at V and 2 bases at J, with 9 bases between. The CDR3 is 14 amino acids. Germline V CDR1 and CDR2: SGHNT, YYREEE (reference sequence).

The genes are TRBV7-2 and TRBJ2-1, with 11 bases that match TRBD2. Germline CDR1 and CDR2: SGHTA and FQGNSA. CDR3 length: 15 residues. The ends lost 4 bases at V and 4 bases at J; junction bases unmatched: 3. The chain's CDR3 is CASSYLAGGYNEQFF. Written as DNA, the CDR3 is TGTGCCAGCAGCTACCTAGCGGGAGGTTACAATGAGCAGTTCTTC.

As concerns this clone: This sample includes further DNA sequences coding for the same CDR3. The V and J genes are TRBV5-8 and TRBJ2-1; TRBD1 is a possible D gene (6 bases). Germline V gene sequence: CDR1 SGHTS, CDR2 YDEGEE. The CDR3 totals 15 residues. V lost 4 bases to trimming and J lost 0 bases, with 11 bases between them. Here the CDR3 reads CASSITGSSYNEQFF. CDR3 DNA: TGTGCCAGCAGCATCACAGGGAGCTCCTACAATGAGCAGTTCTTC.

A single count supports this clone. The chain joins TRBV7-9 to TRBJ1-2; no clear D. Trimming cost V 2 bases and J 3 bases, with 16 bases left between them. This CDR3 region has 16 residues. Germline assignment: CDR1 SEHNR and CDR2 FQNEAQ (reference sequence). The DNA of the CDR3 is TGTGCCAGCAGCTTATTGGACCAAGGGTTTCACTATGGCTACACCTTC. It is translated as CASSLLDQGFHYGYTF. Full variable domain (outside the CDR3, taken from reference TRBV7-9 and TRBJ1-2): DTGVSQNPRHKITKRGQNVTFRCDPISEHNRLYWYRQTLGQGPEFLTYFQNEAQLEKSRLLSDRFSAERPKGSFSTLEIQRTEQGDSAMYLCASSLLDQGFHYGYTFGSGTRLTVV.

This sequence joins TRBV5-1 and TRBJ2-2; D possibly uses TRBD1 or TRBD2 (7 bases each). Germline assignment: CDR1 SGHRS and CDR2 YFSETQ. V lost 2 bases to trimming and J lost 6 bases, with 14 bases between them. The CDR3 is made up of 15 amino acids. In DNA form, the CDR3 reads TGCGCCAGCAGCTTCTCGACAGGGAGGGCCGGGGAGCTGTTTTTT. It yields the protein CASSFSTGRAGELFF.

The chain recombines TRBV18 with TRBJ1-2; 11 bases are a match to TRBD1. Trimming removed 6 bases from V and 0 bases from J; junction bases left unmatched: 9. The CDR3 sequence is 17 residues long. Germline CDR1 is KGHSH and CDR2 is LQKENI. The CDR3, as DNA: TGTGCCAGCTCCAGAACGGGACAGGGGGGGTCTAACTATGGCTACACCTTC. This encodes CASSRTGQGGSNYGYTF.

Concerning this clone: The same CDR3 arises from other DNA sequences in this sample as well. The V call is TRBV7-6, the J call TRBJ2-7; 7 nucleotides line up with TRBD1. The CDR3 length is 15 residues. From germline, CDR1 is SGHVS and CDR2 FNYEAQ. Trimming took 5 bases from V and 0 from J; bases not matched to a gene: 7. The CDR3 nucleotides read TGTGCCAGCAGCCCGAAACAGGGGACCTCCTACGAGCAGTACTTC. Protein sequence: CASSPKQGTSYEQYF. The entire variable domain, with the rest obtained from reference TRBV7-6 and TRBJ2-7, is as follows: GAGVSQSPRYKVTKRGQDVALRCDPISGHVSLYWYRQALGQGPEFLTYFNYEAQQDKSGLPNDRFSAERPEGSISTLTIQRTEQRDSAMYRCASSPKQGTSYEQYFGPGTRLTVT.

The rearrangement uses TRBV15 and TRBJ1-3; D not certain. In germline, CDR1 is LNHNV, CDR2 YYDKDF (reference sequence). The CDR3 loop spans 17 amino acids. V gave up 4 bases and J gave up 0 bases, with 16 bases separating them. The CDR3 protein is CATSTSGNYGSGNTIYF. The CDR3 DNA reads as TGTGCCACCAGCACGTCAGGCAACTACGGCTCTGGAAACACCATATATTTT.